Listed here are 15 T cell receptor beta chains from one sample, sequenced in a study of blood T cell repertoires in COVID-19. Data came from immunoSEQ multiplex PCR; TCRdb stores just in-frame clones and leaves some out. The sample holds about 270,000 clones, around 90% seen once. Sequencing used PBMCs or T cells enriched from blood (not recorded which). These receptors were collected from a woman between 25 and 40 years old with acute COVID-19.

The chain couples TRBV28 to TRBJ1-2; 8 bases fit TRBD1. The CDR3 length is 15 residues. Trimming took 6 bases from V and 5 from J; bases not matched to a gene: 11. CDR1 is MDHEN, CDR2 SYDVKM, per germline. The chain's CDR3 is CASSHERGQEYGYTF. The CDR3 bases are TGTGCCAGCAGCCACGAAAGGGGACAGGAATATGGCTACACCTTC.

This clone was detected only a few times. The CDR3 DNA reads as TGTGCCAGCAGCTTAGGCCTACTAAGACTGCAGTTCTTC. Translation gives CASSLGLLRLQFF. The chain uses TRBV11-2 and TRBJ2-1; D remains unclear. This CDR3 has 13 amino acids. Germline V CDR1 and CDR2: SGHAT, FQNNGV. The ends were cut back, 1 base at V and 12 bases at J, with 13 bases in the middle.

The chain joins TRBV7-9 to TRBJ1-1; a weak D match, TRBD1 (5 bases). V dropped 4 bases and J dropped 4 bases, with 19 bases sitting between them. CDR1 SEHNR and CDR2 FQNEAQ come from the germline V gene (reference sequence). CDR3 length equals 16 residues. In DNA, the CDR3 is TGTGCCAGCAGCTCGCAGAGGGACTTGCTGGGCACTGAAGCTTTCTTT. Its protein is CASSSQRDLLGTEAFF.

Here the CDR3 reads CASIKRLRYDEQFF. The CDR3 DNA sequence: TGTGCCAGCATTAAGAGACTAAGGTACGATGAGCAGTTCTTC. J is TRBJ2-1 and V is TRBV6-4; D may be TRBD2 (5 bases). Germline V gene data show CDR1 as MRHNA and CDR2 as SNTAGT. Deletions cut 7 bases from V and 8 bases from J, with 18 bases between. CDR3 length: 14 residues.

The chain recombines TRBV27 with TRBJ1-5; unclear D gene. CDR1 and CDR2 from the germline V gene are MNHEY and SMNVEV (reference sequence). V lost 3 bases to trimming and J lost 2 bases, with 11 bases between them. The CDR3 has 15 amino acids. The CDR3 protein is CASSFIPVGNQPQHF. Here the CDR3 DNA reads TGTGCCAGCAGTTTTATCCCCGTCGGCAATCAGCCCCAGCATTTT.

This clone was detected only once. This chain uses TRBV2 with TRBJ1-1; D remains ambiguous. Trimming stripped 9 bases from V and 3 bases from J, with 14 bases between. Germline V gene data show CDR1 as SNHLY and CDR2 as FYNNEI. The length of the CDR3 is 13 residues. CDR3 sequence: CASTRLTDTEAFF. The DNA for the CDR3 is TGTGCCAGTACCAGGTTGACGGACACTGAAGCTTTCTTT.

This chain joins TRBV6-1 and TRBJ2-2; 7 bases map to TRBD2. V shed 3 bases, J shed 6 bases, and the junction held 10 bases outside the gene matches. This CDR3 comprises 16 residues. From germline, CDR1 is MNHNS and CDR2 SASEGT. The chain's CDR3 is CASSEAQREAPGELFF. CDR3 DNA sequence: TGTGCCAGCAGTGAGGCCCAGCGGGAAGCACCCGGGGAGCTGTTTTTT.

This rearrangement joins TRBV11-2 to TRBJ1-2, with 9 bases matching TRBD1. The CDR3 is 15 amino acids. V lost 5 bases to trimming and J lost 5 bases; unmatched junction nucleotides: 9. Germline V gene data show CDR1 as SGHAT and CDR2 as FQNNGV. CDR3 DNA sequence: TGTGCCAGCAGCCCCGGGACAGGGAAGGGGTATGGCTACACCTTC. This translates into CASSPGTGKGYGYTF. Variable domain in full (rest from reference TRBV11-2 and TRBJ1-2): EAGVAQSPRYKIIEKRQSVAFWCNPISGHATLYWYQQILGQGPKLLIQFQNNGVVDDSQLPKDRFSAERLKGVDSTLKIQPAKLEDSAVYLCASSPGTGKGYGYTFGSGTRLTVV.

V is TRBV11-3 and J is TRBJ2-3; 7 bases match TRBD2. This CDR3 contains 14 residues. Trimming cost V 4 bases and J 6 bases; bases outside gene matches: 7. Per the germline V gene, CDR1 is SGHNT and CDR2 is YENEEA. The CDR3 region has the DNA TGTGCCAGCAGCTCCAGCGGGACCCCGGATACGCAGTATTTT. Amino acids: CASSSSGTPDTQYF.

This sequence joins TRBV7-2 and TRBJ2-6, with 10 bases lining up with TRBD1. Germline CDR1 reads SGHTA; CDR2 reads FQGNSA. CDR3 size: 18 residues. V trimming: 1 base; J trimming: 1 base; junction bases outside the gene matches: 4. The DNA of the CDR3 is TGTGCCAGCAGCTTAGAGGGACAGGGGTCATCTGGGGCCAACGTCCTGACTTTC. It translates to CASSLEGQGSSGANVLTF.

V usage is TRBV3-1 (or the pseudogene TRBV3-2) and J usage is TRBJ1-4; TRBD1 matches 7 bases. The germline V gene has CDR1 LGHDT and CDR2 YNNKEL (reference sequence). The CDR3 consists of 15 residues. Trimming at V came to 5 bases and at J to 8 bases, leaving 11 bases not matched to a gene. This chain's CDR3 is CASSRQGGAGEKLFF. The CDR3, as DNA: TGTGCCAGCAGCAGACAGGGAGGTGCCGGCGAAAAACTGTTTTTT.

The chain joins TRBV27 to TRBJ2-6, with a possible D match to TRBD2 (5 bases). V lost 7 bases and J lost 0, with 10 bases in between. CDR1 is MNHEY and CDR2 is SMNVEV in the germline V gene (reference sequence). CDR3 length: 15 amino acids. CDR3 sequence (DNA): TGTGCCAGCAACGGGGTCGGCTCTGGGGCCAACGTCCTGACTTTC. It is translated as CASNGVGSGANVLTF.

This chain joins TRBV21-1 and TRBJ2-1; the table's D call TRBD2 went unverified against the DNA. TRBV21-1 is tagged as a pseudogene. The CDR3 runs 15 residues. CDR3 amino acids: CASSKGTSVPNEQFF. For the CDR3, the DNA is TGTGCCAGCAGCAAAGGGACTAGCGTTCCCAATGAGCAGTTCTTC.

The gene calls are TRBV28 and TRBJ2-1; 8 nucleotides agree with TRBD2. Germline-derived CDR1 and CDR2 are MDHEN and SYDVKM. V shed 3 bases and J 5 bases; nucleotides not matched to a gene: 6. The CDR3 has 15 residues. The CDR3 nucleotides are TGTGCCAGCAGTTTCGTCAGCGGGAGCGACAATGAGCAGTTCTTC. This gives the protein CASSFVSGSDNEQFF.

The chain uses TRBV28 and TRBJ2-1; the D is unclear. V lost 5 bases to trimming and J lost 10 bases, with 12 bases between them. CDR1 and CDR2 from the germline V gene are MDHEN and SYDVKM. This CDR3 is built from 12 residues. The CDR3 loop is CASSPTVYEQFF. CDR3 coding DNA: TGTGCCAGCAGTCCAACAGTGTACGAGCAGTTCTTC.